This TCR beta chain was found in a study of cytomegalovirus exposure and HLA in healthy donors. The CDR3 loop spans 14 amino acids. Germline V gene data show CDR1 as GTSNPN and CDR2 as SVGIG (reference sequence). Losses at the gene ends were 4 bases for V and 3 bases for J; bases not matched to a gene: 4. Both 60 Vbeta primers and 13 Jbeta primers went into the PCR. Method: immunoSEQ multiplex PCR; TCRdb's copy keeps in-frame clones and lacks some. The sample shows about 82,000 clones, less than 80% of them seen only once. Regarding the study as a whole: In a later analysis, a missense DCLRE1C variant was linked to TCR beta V- and J-gene trimming. Most observed TCR sequences were rare, whereas some public TCRs were detected in many donors. Near-uniform donor sequencing depth was presumed by presence/absence analyses. Later work associated fewer than 20,000 TCR beta sequences with HLA alleles at 0.05 false discovery rate.

In regard to this clone: Its cognate antigen is unknown.

This sequence was found in a human donor in good health. The source material was PBMCs. The gene calls are TRBV30 and TRBJ2-5; 11 nucleotides match TRBD2. As DNA, the CDR3 is TGTGCCTGGAACATAGCGGGGGGGGAAGAGACCCAGTACTTC. It specifies CAWNIAGGEETQYF.